This passage covers 25 T cell receptor beta chains from one sample sequenced in a study of cytomegalovirus exposure and HLA in healthy donors. The study ran its PCR with 60 Vbeta and 13 Jbeta primers. Repertoires were generated with immunoSEQ multiplex PCR, while TCRdb's copy carries only in-frame clones and drops some. Of roughly 100,000 clones in the sample, 78% were seen once. The specimen sequenced was PBMCs. Source of these receptors: a woman in her thirties or forties in good health and CMV-seronegative.

This clone was seen a few times. The CDR3 spells CASSQEREGRMSYEQYF. CDR3 sequence (DNA): TGTGCCAGCAGCCAAGAAAGGGAAGGGAGAATGTCCTACGAGCAGTACTTC. The gene calls are TRBV14 and TRBJ2-7, with a tentative D call TRBD2 (5 bases). V was trimmed by 0 bases and J by 1 base, leaving 16 bases between them. The V gene's germline CDR1 is SGHDN and CDR2 FVKESK. This CDR3 contains 17 residues.

The V call is TRBV19, the J call TRBJ2-7; 9 positions agree with TRBD1. From germline, CDR1 is LNHDA and CDR2 SQIVND (reference sequence). J gave up 3 bases and V 5 bases, and 11 bases lay outside the gene matches. The length of the CDR3 is 16 residues. CDR3 bases: TGTGCCAGTAGTCCGAGAGGGGACAGGGCACTCTACGAGCAGTACTTC. As protein: CASSPRGDRALYEQYF.

The chain couples TRBV9 to TRBJ1-2; 12 nucleotides match TRBD1. The CDR3 has 14 amino acids. The germline V gene has CDR1 SGDLS and CDR2 YYNGEE. The V gene end was trimmed by 5 bases and the J gene end by 6 bases; junction bases not matched to a gene: 5. CDR3 residues: CASSPGTGGNGYTF. CDR3 DNA: TGTGCCAGCAGTCCCGGGACAGGGGGCAATGGCTACACCTTC.

V usage is TRBV27 and J usage is TRBJ1-2, with 11 bases fitting TRBD1. The J segment lost 3 bases and the V segment lost 6 bases, leaving 6 bases of the junction unmatched. This CDR3 has 15 amino acids. Germline V gene lookup returns CDR1 MNHEY and CDR2 SMNVEV (reference sequence). The CDR3: CASSPGTGGYYGYTF. CDR3 nucleotide sequence: TGTGCCAGCAGCCCCGGGACAGGGGGGTACTATGGCTACACCTTC.

This clone has just a few counts. The genes are TRBV2 and TRBJ2-7, with 9 bases fitting TRBD1. Germline lookup yields CDR1 SNHLY and CDR2 FYNNEI. The V gene end was trimmed by 6 bases and the J gene end by 4 bases; junction bases not matched to a gene: 4. The CDR3 has 13 residues. The CDR3 coding sequence is TGTGCCAGCAGGACAGGGGGAGGTTACGAGCAGTACTTC. Protein: CASRTGGGYEQYF.

The genes are TRBV6-1 and TRBJ2-7; the D gene is possibly TRBD1 (6 bases). CDR3 length: 15 amino acids. Germline V gives CDR1 MNHNS, CDR2 SASEGT. Trimming removed 2 bases at V and 6 bases at J, with 17 bases between. CDR3 protein: CASSENPTGYSEQYF. The DNA for the CDR3 is TGTGCCAGCAGTGAAAATCCCACAGGGTACAGCGAGCAGTACTTC.

The chain has TRBV4-3 and TRBJ2-7; possible D gene TRBD2, 6 bases. The CDR3 runs to 16 residues. Trimming cost V 5 bases and J 0 bases, with 17 bases left between them. The V gene's germline CDR1 is LGHNA and CDR2 YSLEER. CDR3: CASSLHRGSPSYEQYF. DNA for the CDR3: TGCGCCAGCAGCTTGCATCGGGGGTCCCCCTCCTACGAGCAGTACTTC.

The V and J genes are TRBV10-3 and TRBJ2-1; TRBD2 is a possible D gene (6 bases). Germline values: CDR1 ENHRY, CDR2 SYGVKD. This CDR3 is 15 amino acids long. V lost 7 bases, J lost 10 bases, and 23 bases lay in between. Written as DNA, the CDR3 is TGTGCCATCACCCGGGCCGGGGGTTCCTCCGGGGAGCAGTTCTTC. Translated, it gives CAITRAGGSSGEQFF.

V usage is TRBV7-2 and J usage is TRBJ2-3; a weak D match, TRBD2 (5 bases). The CDR3 sequence is 12 residues long. From germline, CDR1 is SGHTA and CDR2 FQGNSA. Trimming took off 5 bases at V and 7 bases at J, with 10 bases between the two ends. CDR3 sequence reads: CASSPDFYTQYF. The CDR3 nucleotides are TGTGCCAGCAGCCCGGACTTTTATACGCAGTATTTT.

The chain is built from TRBV28 and TRBJ1-1; D perhaps matches TRBD1 (6 bases). This CDR3 has 13 residues. V shed 8 bases and J shed 1 base, with 11 bases lying between them. In germline, CDR1 is MDHEN, CDR2 SYDVKM. CDR3 bases: TGTGCCAGCGTTCCAGGGGAGAACACTGAAGCTTTCTTT. It translates to CASVPGENTEAFF.

The chain recombines TRBV27 with TRBJ2-7; D uncertain. V lost 7 bases and J lost 0, with 10 bases in between. The CDR3 is 13 residues long. Germline CDR1 MNHEY, CDR2 SMNVEV (reference sequence). The CDR3 DNA reads TGTGCCAGCACTCGGTTGAACTCCTACGAGCAGTACTTC. It specifies CASTRLNSYEQYF.

This rearrangement joins TRBV6-6 to TRBJ2-5, with 9 bases aligning to TRBD2. The V gene end was trimmed by 2 bases and the J gene end by 3 bases; junction bases not matched to a gene: 4. Germline V CDR1 and CDR2: MNHNY, SVGAGI (reference sequence). The CDR3 has 15 residues. The CDR3, as DNA: TGTGCCAGCAGTTACCCGTTAGCGGGAGAAGAGACCCAGTACTTC. It translates to CASSYPLAGEETQYF.

A word on this clone: The sample holds other DNA sequences that translate to the same CDR3. This chain links TRBV5-4 with TRBJ2-7; 10 nucleotides agree with TRBD2. Germline V gene data show CDR1 as SGHNT and CDR2 as YYREEE (reference sequence). With V trimmed by 4 bases and J by 3 bases, 7 bases remained unmatched. The CDR3 has 15 amino acids. The CDR3 region is CASSRLGLANYEQYF. CDR3 DNA sequence: TGTGCCAGCAGCCGACTGGGACTAGCGAACTACGAGCAGTACTTC.

To note about this clone: A read error may account for a junction end that differs from germline. This chain uses TRBV6-1 with TRBJ1-2, with 7 bases matching TRBD1. Germline CDR1 is MNHNS and CDR2 is SASEGT. This CDR3 is built from 14 residues. CDR3 in amino acids: CASSERGRDYGYPF. CDR3 sequence (DNA): TGTGCCAGCAGTGAAAGGGGGCGCGACTATGGCTACCCCTTC.

V and J are TRBV19 and TRBJ1-1; 12 nucleotides align to TRBD1. This CDR3 has 16 residues. The V segment lost 5 bases and the J segment 0 bases; nucleotides outside the gene matches: 4. Germline values: CDR1 LNHDA, CDR2 SQIVND (reference sequence). Written as DNA, the CDR3 is TGTGCCAGTAGTGCTCGGGACAGGGGGCTGAACACTGAAGCTTTCTTT. It is translated as CASSARDRGLNTEAFF.

This clone was seen only once. The chain carries TRBV5-1 and TRBJ2-1, with TRBD2 matching over 11 bases. Per the germline V gene, CDR1 is SGHRS and CDR2 is YFSETQ. The CDR3 totals 19 residues. After removal of 4 bases from V and 10 bases from J, the junction contained 22 bases not matched to a gene. DNA of the CDR3: TGCGCCAGCAGCGGGGTCGGAGTGGGAAGTAGCGGGAGGGCCGGGGAGCAGTTCTTC. Its translation: CASSGVGVGSSGRAGEQFF.

The table lists this clone with a few counts. This specimen includes other DNA sequences encoding the same CDR3. The gene calls are TRBV5-1 and TRBJ1-2; TRBD1 matches at 9 bases. J lost 7 bases, V lost 0 bases, and 7 bases had no gene match. Germline CDR1 reads SGHRS; CDR2 reads YFSETQ. CDR3 length: 15 amino acids. CDR3 protein: CASSLEGQGSGGYTF. The CDR3 coding sequence is TGCGCCAGCAGCTTGGAAGGACAGGGGTCGGGTGGCTACACCTTC.

This clone was recorded a few times. As DNA, the CDR3 is TGTGCCAGCAGTCCCGCGGGGGGGAACACTGAAGCTTTCTTT. It specifies CASSPAGGNTEAFF. J is TRBJ1-1 and V is TRBV6-6, with a possible D match to TRBD1 (5 bases). Germline-derived CDR1 and CDR2 are MNHNY and SVGAGI (reference sequence). The CDR3 covers 14 residues. With 5 bases removed from V and 1 base from J, the gap between germline ends came to 11 bases.

This chain connects TRBV6-4 to TRBJ2-1, with TRBD2 identical over 9 bases. CDR3 size: 16 residues. From germline, CDR1 is MRHNA and CDR2 SNTAGT. Trimming at V came to 4 bases and at J to 2 bases, leaving 6 bases not matched to a gene. The CDR3 sequence: CASSVRAGGTYNEQFF. Written as DNA, the CDR3 is TGTGCCAGCAGTGTAAGAGCGGGAGGCACCTACAATGAGCAGTTCTTC.

This chain joins TRBV9 and TRBJ2-7; 7 positions agree with TRBD1. Germline lookup yields CDR1 SGDLS and CDR2 YYNGEE. The CDR3 covers 15 residues. V trimming: 4 bases; J trimming: 3 bases; junction bases outside the gene matches: 10. The CDR3 loop reads CASSPIRDSFYEQYF. As DNA, the CDR3 is TGTGCCAGCAGCCCTATCCGGGACAGCTTCTACGAGCAGTACTTC.

The V call is TRBV6-5, the J call TRBJ1-4; no reliable D call. The V gene's germline CDR1 is MNHEY and CDR2 SVGAGI. The CDR3 runs 15 residues. Trimming pared 6 bases from V and 4 bases from J, leaving 15 bases between. CDR3 protein: CASSLGEPRNEKLFF. Here the CDR3 DNA reads TGTGCCAGCAGCCTCGGGGAGCCCCGTAATGAAAAACTGTTTTTT.

This chain connects TRBV12-1 to TRBJ2-3; the table names TRBD2, a call not compared with the DNA. TRBV12-1 is a pseudogene locus. The CDR3 extends over 17 amino acids. This CDR3 reads CASSRLHGTLTTDTQYF. CDR3 in DNA: TGTGCCAGCAGCCGACTCCACGGAACCCTAACCACAGATACGCAGTATTTT.

This chain connects TRBV7-2 to TRBJ2-5; D is perhaps TRBD1 (6 bases). CDR1 is SGHTA, CDR2 FQGNSA, per germline. The CDR3 extends over 15 amino acids. V was pared by 4 bases and J by 1 base, with 13 bases between. CDR3 bases: TGTGCCAGCAGCTCAGGGGTCACACCCCAAGAGACCCAGTACTTC. This translates into CASSSGVTPQETQYF.

The chain is built from TRBV13 and TRBJ2-1, with a weak D call TRBD1 (6 bases). The germline V gene encodes CDR1 PRHDT and CDR2 FYEKMQ (reference sequence). The CDR3 loop spans 15 amino acids. With 5 bases removed from V and 4 bases from J, the gap between germline ends came to 15 bases. The CDR3 loop is CASSPARTGYNEQFF. In nucleotides, the CDR3 is TGTGCCAGCAGCCCGGCGAGAACAGGGTACAATGAGCAGTTCTTC.

This clone was seen once. The V and J genes are TRBV27 and TRBJ1-1; D is unresolved. The V end lost 3 bases, the J end lost 4 bases, and 12 bases lay between the germline ends. The germline CDR1 and CDR2 sequences are MNHEY and SMNVEV (reference sequence). The CDR3 runs 14 residues. CDR3 in amino acids: CASSLGRYGTEAFF. CDR3 nucleotide sequence: TGTGCCAGCAGTTTGGGCAGGTACGGCACTGAAGCTTTCTTT.